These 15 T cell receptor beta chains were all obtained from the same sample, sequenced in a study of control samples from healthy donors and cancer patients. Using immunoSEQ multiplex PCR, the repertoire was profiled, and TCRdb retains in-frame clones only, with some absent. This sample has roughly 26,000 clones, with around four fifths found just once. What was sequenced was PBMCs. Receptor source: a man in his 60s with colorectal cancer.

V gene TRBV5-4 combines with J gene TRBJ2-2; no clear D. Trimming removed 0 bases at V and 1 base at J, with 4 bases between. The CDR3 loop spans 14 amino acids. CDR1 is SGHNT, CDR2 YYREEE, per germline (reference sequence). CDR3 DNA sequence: TGTGCCAGCAGCTTGGCAGAGAACACCGGGGAGCTGTTTTTT. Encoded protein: CASSLAENTGELFF.

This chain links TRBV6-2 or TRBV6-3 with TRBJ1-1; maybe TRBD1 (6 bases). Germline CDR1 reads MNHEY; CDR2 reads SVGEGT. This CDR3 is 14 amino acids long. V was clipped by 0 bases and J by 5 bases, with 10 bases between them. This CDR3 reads CASSYSGAGTEAFF. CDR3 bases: TGTGCCAGCAGTTACTCGGGGGCAGGGACTGAAGCTTTCTTT.

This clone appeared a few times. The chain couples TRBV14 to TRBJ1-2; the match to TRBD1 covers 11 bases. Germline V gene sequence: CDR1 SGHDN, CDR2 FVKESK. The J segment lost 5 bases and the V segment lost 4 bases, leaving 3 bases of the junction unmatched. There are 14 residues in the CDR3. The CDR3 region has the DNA TGTGCCAGCAGCCTAGGGACAGGGGGATATGGCTACACCTTC. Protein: CASSLGTGGYGYTF.

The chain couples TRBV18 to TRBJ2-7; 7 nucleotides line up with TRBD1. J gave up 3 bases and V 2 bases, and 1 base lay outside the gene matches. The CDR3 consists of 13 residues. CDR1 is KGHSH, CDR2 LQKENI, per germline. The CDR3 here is CASSPGTDYEQYV. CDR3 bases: TGTGCCAGCTCACCAGGGACAGACTACGAGCAGTACGTC.

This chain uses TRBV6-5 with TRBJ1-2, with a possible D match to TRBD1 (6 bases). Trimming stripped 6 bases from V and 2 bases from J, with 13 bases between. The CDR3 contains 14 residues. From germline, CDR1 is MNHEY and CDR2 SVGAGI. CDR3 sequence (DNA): TGTGCCAGCAGACCGGACAGTCAAAACTATGGCTACACCTTC. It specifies CASRPDSQNYGYTF.

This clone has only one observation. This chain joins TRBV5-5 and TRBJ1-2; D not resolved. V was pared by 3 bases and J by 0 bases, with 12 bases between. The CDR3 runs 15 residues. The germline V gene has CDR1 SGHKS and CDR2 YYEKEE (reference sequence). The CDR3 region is CASSSDPDSNYGYTF. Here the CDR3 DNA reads TGTGCCAGCAGCTCGGACCCCGACTCTAACTATGGCTACACCTTC.

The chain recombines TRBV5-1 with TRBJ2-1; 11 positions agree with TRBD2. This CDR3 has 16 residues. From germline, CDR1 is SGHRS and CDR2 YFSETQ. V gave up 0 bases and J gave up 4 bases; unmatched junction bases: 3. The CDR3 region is CASSLDPSGGYNEQFF. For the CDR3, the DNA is TGCGCCAGCAGCTTGGACCCTAGCGGGGGGTACAATGAGCAGTTCTTC.

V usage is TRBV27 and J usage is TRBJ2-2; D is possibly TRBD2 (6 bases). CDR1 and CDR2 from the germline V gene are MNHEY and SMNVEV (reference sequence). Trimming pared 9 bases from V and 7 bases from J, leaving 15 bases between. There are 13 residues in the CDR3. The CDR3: CASCVGGGGELFF. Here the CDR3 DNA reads TGTGCCAGTTGCGTGGGGGGTGGCGGGGAGCTGTTTTTT.

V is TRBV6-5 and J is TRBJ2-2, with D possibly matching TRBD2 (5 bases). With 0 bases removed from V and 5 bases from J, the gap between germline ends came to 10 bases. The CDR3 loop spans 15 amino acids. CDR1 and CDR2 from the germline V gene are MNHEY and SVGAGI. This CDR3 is CASSYSTGVTGELFF. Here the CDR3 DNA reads TGTGCCAGCAGTTACTCAACCGGGGTAACCGGGGAGCTGTTTTTT.

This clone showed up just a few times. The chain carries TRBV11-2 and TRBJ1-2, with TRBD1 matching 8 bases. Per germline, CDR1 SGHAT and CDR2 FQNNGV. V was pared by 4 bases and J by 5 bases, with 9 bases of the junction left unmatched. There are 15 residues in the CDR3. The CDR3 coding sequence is TGTGCCAGCAGCTCCCCGGACAGGGTATATTATGGCTACACCTTC. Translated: CASSSPDRVYYGYTF.

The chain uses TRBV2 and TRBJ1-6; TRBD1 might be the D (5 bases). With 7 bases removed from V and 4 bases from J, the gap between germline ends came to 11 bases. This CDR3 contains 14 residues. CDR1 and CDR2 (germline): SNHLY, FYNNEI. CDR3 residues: CASNVDSYNSPLHF. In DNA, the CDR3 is TGTGCCAGCAATGTCGACAGTTATAATTCACCCCTCCACTTT.

The CDR3 nucleotides read TGTGCCAGCAGTGAAGAAGTTAGCGGGGGGGCCTCAGAGACCCAGTACTTC. This codes for CASSEEVSGGASETQYF. The genes are TRBV6-1 and TRBJ2-5, with 11 nucleotides matching TRBD2. Germline V gene data show CDR1 as MNHNS and CDR2 as SASEGT. With V trimmed by 1 base and J by 4 bases, 8 bases remained unmatched. This CDR3 has 17 residues.

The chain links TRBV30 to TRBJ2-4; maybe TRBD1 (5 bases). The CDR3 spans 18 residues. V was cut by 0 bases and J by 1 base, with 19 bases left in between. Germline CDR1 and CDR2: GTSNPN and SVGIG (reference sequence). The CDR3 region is CAWSVLRTFLPAKNIQYF. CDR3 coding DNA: TGTGCCTGGAGTGTTCTTAGGACATTCCTCCCTGCCAAAAACATTCAGTACTTC.

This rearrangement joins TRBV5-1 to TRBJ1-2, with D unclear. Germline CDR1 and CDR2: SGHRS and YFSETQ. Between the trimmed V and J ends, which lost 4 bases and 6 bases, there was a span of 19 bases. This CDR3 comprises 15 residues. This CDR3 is CASSQLEVRVDGYTF. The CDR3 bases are TGCGCCAGCAGCCAGTTGGAGGTTCGGGTCGATGGCTACACCTTC.

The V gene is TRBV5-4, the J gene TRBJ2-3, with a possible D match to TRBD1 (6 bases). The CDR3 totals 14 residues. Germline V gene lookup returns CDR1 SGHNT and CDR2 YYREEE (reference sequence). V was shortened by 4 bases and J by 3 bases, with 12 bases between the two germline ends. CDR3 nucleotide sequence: TGTGCCAGCAGCCAACGGACAGATACAGATACGCAGTATTTT. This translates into CASSQRTDTDTQYF.